The clone carrying this TCR beta chain was detected a few times. The antigen is undetermined. CDR3 length: 14 amino acids. V lost 3 bases to trimming and J lost 3 bases, with 11 bases between them. The germline gives CDR1 MNHEY, CDR2 SMNVEV (reference sequence). This sample is drawn from a study of T-cell memory formation after mild COVID-19. TCR alpha and TCR beta cDNA libraries with sample barcodes and UMIs came from 5'RACE using constant-segment primers. One entry per CDR3 protein, called by TCRdb with MiXCR from the 5' RACE reads. Seen here are about 340,000 distinct CDR3 sequences, approximately 15% observed once, and the top ten hold around a fifth. Whole-study results and caveats: Researchers found some responding clones in pre-infection memory, a sign that cross-reactive memory joined.

The receptor was derived from a man younger than 35 who had mild COVID-19 (a few samples of this study predate the infection). Cell type and time point are not known. This chain uses TRBV27 with TRBJ1-1; tentatively, D is TRBD1 (5 bases). Sequencing was carried out using PBMCs or a T cell subset sorted from them (not recorded which). CDR3 loop: CASSFSRVDTEAFF. Here the CDR3 DNA reads TGTGCCAGCAGTTTTTCCAGGGTGGACACTGAAGCTTTCTTT.